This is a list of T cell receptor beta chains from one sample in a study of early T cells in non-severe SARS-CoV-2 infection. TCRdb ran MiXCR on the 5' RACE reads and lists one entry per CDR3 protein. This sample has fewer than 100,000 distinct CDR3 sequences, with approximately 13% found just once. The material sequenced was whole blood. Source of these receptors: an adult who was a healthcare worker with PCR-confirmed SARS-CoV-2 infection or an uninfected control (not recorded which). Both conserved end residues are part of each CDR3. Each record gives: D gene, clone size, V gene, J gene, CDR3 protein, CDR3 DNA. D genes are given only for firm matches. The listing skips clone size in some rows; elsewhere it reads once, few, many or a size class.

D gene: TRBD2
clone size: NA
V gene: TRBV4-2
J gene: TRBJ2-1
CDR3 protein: CASSQNGLAGGIYNEQFF
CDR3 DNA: TGTGCCAGCAGCCAAAATGGACTAGCGGGGGGGATTTACAATGAGCAGTTCTTC

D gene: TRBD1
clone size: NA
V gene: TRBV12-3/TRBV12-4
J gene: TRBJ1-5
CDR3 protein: CASSGDRRNNQPQHF
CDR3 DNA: TGTGCCAGCAGTGGGGACAGGAGGAACAATCAGCCCCAGCATTTT

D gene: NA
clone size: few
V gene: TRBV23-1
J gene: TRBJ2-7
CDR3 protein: CASSQSKTRQYF
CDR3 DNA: TGCGCCAGCAGTCAATCGAAGACGCGGCAGTACTTC

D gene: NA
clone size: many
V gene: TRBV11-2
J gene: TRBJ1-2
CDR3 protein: CASSLTGLDGYTF
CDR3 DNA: TGTGCCAGCAGCTTAACAGGGTTGGATGGCTACACCTTC

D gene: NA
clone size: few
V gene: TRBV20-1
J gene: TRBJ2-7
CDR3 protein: CSAPKTGSYEQYF
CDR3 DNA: TGCAGTGCCCCTAAGACCGGTTCCTACGAGCAGTACTTC

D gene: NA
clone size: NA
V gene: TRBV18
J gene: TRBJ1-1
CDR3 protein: CASSPNNRVTEAFF
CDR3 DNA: TGTGCCAGCTCACCTAATAACAGGGTTACTGAAGCTTTCTTT

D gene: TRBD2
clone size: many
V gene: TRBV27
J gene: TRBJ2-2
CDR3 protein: CASSWRLAGSVTGELFF
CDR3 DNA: TGTGCCAGCAGTTGGAGACTAGCGGGGAGTGTGACCGGGGAGCTGTTTTTT

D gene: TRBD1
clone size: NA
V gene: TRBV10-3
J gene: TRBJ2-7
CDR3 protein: CATRQGSYEQYF
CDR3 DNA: TGTGCCACCCGACAGGGTTCCTACGAGCAGTACTTC

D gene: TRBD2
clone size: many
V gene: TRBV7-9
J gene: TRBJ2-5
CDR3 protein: CASSFLAGEQETQYF
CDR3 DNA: TGTGCCAGCAGCTTTCTAGCGGGGGAGCAAGAGACCCAGTACTTC

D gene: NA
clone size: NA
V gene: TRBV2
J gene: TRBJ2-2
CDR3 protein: CASSRDVAGELFF
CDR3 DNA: TGTGCCAGCAGCCGGGACGTAGCCGGGGAGCTGTTTTTT

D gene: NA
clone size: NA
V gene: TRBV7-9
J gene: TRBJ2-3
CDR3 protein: CASSPQKSTDTQYF
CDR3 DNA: TGTGCCAGCAGCCCCCAGAAAAGCACAGATACGCAGTATTTT

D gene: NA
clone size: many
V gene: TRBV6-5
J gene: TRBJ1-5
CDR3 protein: CASSYAREYRSNQPQHF
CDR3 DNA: TGTGCCAGCAGTTACGCCAGGGAGTATCGAAGCAATCAGCCCCAGCATTTT

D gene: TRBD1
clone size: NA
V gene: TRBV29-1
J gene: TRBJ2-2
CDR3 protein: CSARTGPNTGELFF
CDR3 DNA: TGCAGCGCCCGGACAGGGCCCAACACCGGGGAGCTGTTTTTT

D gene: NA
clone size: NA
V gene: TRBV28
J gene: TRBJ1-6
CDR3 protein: CASSLFRANSPLHF
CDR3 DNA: TGTGCCAGCAGTTTATTCCGGGCTAATTCACCCCTCCACTTT

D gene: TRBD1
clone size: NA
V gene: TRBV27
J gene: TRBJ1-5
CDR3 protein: CASSPETGGLSNQPQHF
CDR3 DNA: TGTGCCAGCAGTCCTGAGACAGGGGGCTTGAGCAATCAGCCCCAGCATTTT

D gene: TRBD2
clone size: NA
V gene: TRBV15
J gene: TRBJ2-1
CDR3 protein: CATSRDGGSSYNEQFF
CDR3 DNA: TGTGCCACCAGCAGAGATGGCGGGAGCTCCTACAATGAGCAGTTCTTC

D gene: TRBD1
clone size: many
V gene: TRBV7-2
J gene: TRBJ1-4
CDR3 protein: CASSPRTGANEKLFF
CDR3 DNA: TGTGCCAGCAGCCCTCGGACAGGGGCTAATGAAAAACTGTTTTTT

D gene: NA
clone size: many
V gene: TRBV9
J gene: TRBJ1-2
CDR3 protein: CASSGRTGANYGYTF
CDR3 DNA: TGTGCCAGCAGCGGACGGACGGGAGCTAACTATGGCTACACCTTC

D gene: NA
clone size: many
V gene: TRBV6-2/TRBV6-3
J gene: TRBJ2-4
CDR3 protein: CASSSQQGTKNIQYF
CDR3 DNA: TGTGCCAGCAGCTCACAACAGGGAACCAAAAACATTCAGTACTTC

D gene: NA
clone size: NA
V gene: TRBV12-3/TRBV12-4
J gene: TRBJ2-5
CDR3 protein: CASSLQGRVETQYF
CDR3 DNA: TGTGCCAGCAGTTTGCAGGGGAGGGTGGAGACCCAGTACTTC

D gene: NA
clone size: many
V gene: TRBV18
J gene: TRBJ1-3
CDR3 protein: CASSPGDTIYF
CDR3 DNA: TGTGCCAGCTCACCTGGAGACACCATATATTTT

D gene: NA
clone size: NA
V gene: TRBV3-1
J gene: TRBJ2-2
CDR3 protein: CASSLLTAFGELFF
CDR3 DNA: TGTGCCAGCAGCCTTTTAACTGCTTTCGGGGAGCTGTTTTTT

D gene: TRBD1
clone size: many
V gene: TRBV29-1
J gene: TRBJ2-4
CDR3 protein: CSVGQGARAKNIQYF
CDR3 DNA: TGCAGCGTGGGACAGGGGGCGAGGGCCAAAAACATTCAGTACTTC

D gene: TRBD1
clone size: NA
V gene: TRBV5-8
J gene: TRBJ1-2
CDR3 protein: CASSRTGTGGNGYTF
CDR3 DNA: TGTGCCAGCAGTCGGACCGGGACAGGGGGCAATGGCTACACCTTC

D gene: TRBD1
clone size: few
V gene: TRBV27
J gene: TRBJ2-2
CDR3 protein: CASTYRDRVGTGELFF
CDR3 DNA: TGTGCCAGCACCTACCGGGACAGGGTGGGCACCGGGGAGCTGTTTTTT

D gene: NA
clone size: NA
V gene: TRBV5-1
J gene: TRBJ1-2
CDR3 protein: CASSSGADSPHNYGYTF
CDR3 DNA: TGCGCCAGCAGCTCTGGTGCGGATTCCCCTCATAACTATGGCTACACCTTC

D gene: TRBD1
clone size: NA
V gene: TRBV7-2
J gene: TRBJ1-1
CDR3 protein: CASSFSKDRSTEAFF
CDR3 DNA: TGTGCCAGCAGCTTTAGTAAGGACAGGTCCACTGAAGCTTTCTTT

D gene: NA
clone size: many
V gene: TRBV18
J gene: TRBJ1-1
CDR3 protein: CASSPGMNTEAFF
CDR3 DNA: TGTGCCAGCTCACCGGGAATGAACACTGAAGCTTTCTTT

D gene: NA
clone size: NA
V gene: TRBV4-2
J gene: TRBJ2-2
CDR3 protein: CASSQAVTTPTNTGELFF
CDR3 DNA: TGTGCCAGCAGCCAAGCCGTCACAACTCCTACGAACACCGGGGAGCTGTTTTTT

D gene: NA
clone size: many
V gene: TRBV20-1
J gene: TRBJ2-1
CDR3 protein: CSASGGRGSSYNEQFF
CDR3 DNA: TGCAGTGCTAGTGGGGGGAGAGGGAGCTCCTACAATGAGCAGTTCTTC

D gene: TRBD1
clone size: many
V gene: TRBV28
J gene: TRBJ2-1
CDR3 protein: CASSFRGTGGNEQFF
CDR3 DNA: TGTGCCAGCAGTTTTCGGGGGACAGGGGGAAATGAGCAGTTCTTC

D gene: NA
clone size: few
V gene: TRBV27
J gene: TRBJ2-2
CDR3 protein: CASSSRDRRNTGELFF
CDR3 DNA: TGTGCCAGCAGTAGCAGGGATCGGAGAAACACCGGGGAGCTGTTTTTT

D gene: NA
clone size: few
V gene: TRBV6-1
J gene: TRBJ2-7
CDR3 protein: CASSEALFGGARIYEQYF
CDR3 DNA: TGTGCCAGCAGTGAAGCGTTGTTTGGGGGGGCGAGGATCTACGAGCAGTACTTC

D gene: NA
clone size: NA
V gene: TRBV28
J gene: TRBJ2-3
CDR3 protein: CASSPRTTDTDTQYF
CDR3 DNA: TGTGCCAGCAGTCCTCGGACAACGGACACAGATACGCAGTATTTT

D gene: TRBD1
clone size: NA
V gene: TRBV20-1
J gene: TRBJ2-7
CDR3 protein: CSASLLPGQGAYEQYF
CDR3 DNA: TGCAGTGCTAGCCTCCTACCGGGACAGGGGGCTTACGAGCAGTACTTC

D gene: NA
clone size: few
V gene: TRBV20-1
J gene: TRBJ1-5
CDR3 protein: CSASSSGNQPQHF
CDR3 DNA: TGCAGTGCTAGCTCATCGGGGAATCAGCCCCAGCATTTT